Listed below are T cell receptor beta chains from one sample, sequenced in a study of T cell responses to AZD1222 COVID-19 vaccine. Assay: immunoSEQ multiplex PCR; the TCRdb copy retains only in-frame clones and omits some. The sample holds about 77,000 clones, roughly 90% seen once. Here the sequenced sample was peripheral blood, taken 28 days after the second AZD1222 dose. These receptors all come from an adult who received the AZD1222 COVID-19 vaccine. The CDR3 runs from the conserved cysteine through the conserved F or W. Each record gives: J gene, clone size, V gene, D gene, CDR3 protein, CDR3 DNA. A D gene is named only where the DNA matches it firmly. Size tells how often a clone was seen (once, few, many) or the class of an expanded clone, and some rows leave it out.

TRBJ1-6 once TRBV7-2 TRBD1 CASSLTAGGSYNSPLHF TGTGCCAGCAGCTTGACCGCAGGGGGCTCCTATAATTCACCCCTCCACTTT
TRBJ2-7 NA TRBV30 NA CARDSGGSEQYF TGTGCCAGGGACAGTGGGGGGTCCGAGCAGTACTTC
TRBJ2-7 NA TRBV12-5 TRBD1 CASGSDRFRGEQYF TGTGCTAGTGGTTCGGACAGGTTTCGTGGAGAGCAGTACTTC
TRBJ2-5 NA TRBV15 NA CATSRDSGLQETQYF TGTGCCACCAGCAGAGATTCAGGTCTACAAGAGACCCAGTACTTC
TRBJ2-7 NA TRBV7-9 NA CASSLEVRVSPSYEQYF TGTGCCAGCAGCTTGGAGGTGAGGGTCTCTCCGAGCTACGAGCAGTACTTC
TRBJ2-1 NA TRBV14 TRBD1 CASSHLRDRARWNEQFF TGTGCCAGCAGCCACCTTCGGGACAGGGCACGGTGGAATGAGCAGTTCTTC
TRBJ2-5 few TRBV7-9 TRBD1 CASSFPRQGQETQYF TGTGCCAGCAGCTTTCCCAGACAGGGTCAAGAGACCCAGTACTTC
TRBJ2-1 few TRBV9 NA CASSVGGVNEQFF TGTGCCAGCAGCGTGGGGGGAGTAAATGAGCAGTTCTTC
TRBJ1-1 NA TRBV28 TRBD1 CASSFEMVRRTGNTEAFF TGTGCCAGCAGTTTTGAGATGGTCCGTAGGACAGGGAACACTGAAGCTTTCTTT
TRBJ1-5 NA TRBV11-2 NA CASSLDGARDDQPQHF TGTGCCAGCAGCTTAGATGGCGCGAGGGACGATCAGCCCCAGCATTTT
TRBJ2-7 NA TRBV14 TRBD1 CASSQDGTGYEQYF TGTGCCAGCAGCCAAGACGGGACAGGGTACGAGCAGTACTTC
TRBJ2-7 NA TRBV5-4 NA CASRAGQTSSYEQYF TGTGCCAGCAGGGCGGGACAGACGAGCTCCTACGAGCAGTACTTC
TRBJ2-2 NA TRBV19 NA CARPTGNTGELFF TGTGCCAGACCCACGGGGAACACCGGGGAGCTGTTTTTT
TRBJ2-2 medium-sized TRBV6-1 NA CASSERPTNTGELFF TGTGCCAGCAGTGAACGTCCGACGAACACCGGGGAGCTGTTTTTT
TRBJ2-1 NA TRBV23-1 NA CASSQSLLADHNEQFF TGCGCCAGCAGTCAATCTTTATTAGCGGATCACAATGAGCAGTTCTTC
TRBJ1-2 few TRBV12-3/TRBV12-4 NA CASSLTNYGYTF TGTGCCAGCAGTTTGACGAACTATGGCTACACCTTC
TRBJ1-1 NA TRBV15 NA CATSILTKGNTEAFF TGTGCCACCAGCATACTAACTAAGGGTAACACTGAAGCTTTCTTT
TRBJ2-3 NA TRBV4-1 NA CASSQDGRGGDTQYF TGCGCCAGCAGCCAAGATGGAAGGGGGGGCGATACGCAGTATTTT
TRBJ1-4 NA TRBV5-1 TRBD1 CASSLNGQGANEKLFF TGCGCCAGCAGCTTGAACGGGCAGGGGGCTAATGAAAAACTGTTTTTT
TRBJ2-5 NA TRBV11-3 NA CASSLGLQETQYF TGTGCCAGCAGCTTAGGACTGCAAGAGACCCAGTACTTC
TRBJ1-4 NA TRBV5-4 NA CASSSGRFGEKLFF TGTGCCAGCAGCTCGGGACGGTTTGGTGAAAAACTGTTTTTT
TRBJ2-7 once TRBV5-1 TRBD2 CASSLKRESYEQYF TGCGCCAGCAGCTTGAAGCGGGAGTCCTACGAGCAGTACTTC
TRBJ1-4 NA TRBV30 NA CAWSGAATNEKLFF TGTGCCTGGAGTGGAGCCGCTACTAATGAAAAACTGTTTTTT
TRBJ1-1 few TRBV19 NA CASKPWDGRAMNTEAFF TGTGCCAGTAAACCGTGGGACGGCCGCGCGATGAACACTGAAGCTTTCTTT
TRBJ1-5 NA TRBV6-6 NA CASSYWPGQPQHF TGTGCCAGCAGTTACTGGCCTGGTCAGCCCCAGCATTTT
TRBJ2-3 NA TRBV5-1 NA CASSFQGPGTDTQYF TGCGCCAGCAGCTTTCAGGGGCCGGGGACAGATACGCAGTATTTT
TRBJ2-1 NA TRBV2 NA CASSRGTYNEQFF TGTGCCAGCAGTCGGGGGACCTACAATGAGCAGTTCTTC
TRBJ2-7 NA TRBV6-5 TRBD1 CASSTIQGVLDEQYF TGTGCCAGCAGTACCATTCAGGGGGTATTGGACGAGCAGTACTTC
TRBJ2-2 NA TRBV4-1 TRBD2 CASSQGRTSGPNTGELFF TGCGCCAGCAGCCAAGGGAGGACTAGCGGACCGAACACCGGGGAGCTGTTTTTT
TRBJ1-4 NA TRBV19 NA CASSEGNRSEKLFF TGTGCCAGTAGTGAGGGGAATCGGAGTGAAAAACTGTTTTTT
TRBJ1-4 NA TRBV7-9 TRBD1 CASSSSGQQNEKLFF TGTGCCAGCAGCTCATCGGGACAGCAAAATGAAAAACTGTTTTTT
TRBJ2-5 NA TRBV5-5 NA CASSAGGGSETQYF TGTGCCAGCAGCGCCGGAGGGGGCAGTGAGACCCAGTACTTC
TRBJ1-4 NA TRBV5-1 NA CASRREAGDEKLFF TGCGCCAGCCGGAGGGAGGCAGGGGATGAAAAACTGTTTTTT
TRBJ2-3 NA TRBV6-5 NA CASRAGLGVTDTQYF TGTGCCAGCAGAGCCGGGCTAGGCGTCACAGATACGCAGTATTTT
TRBJ1-5 NA TRBV7-9 TRBD1 CASGQGGGGNQPQHF TGTGCCAGCGGACAGGGAGGAGGGGGCAATCAGCCCCAGCATTTT
TRBJ2-2 NA TRBV27 TRBD2 CASSSPGLAGRELFF TGTGCCAGCAGTAGCCCGGGACTAGCGGGGAGGGAGCTGTTTTTT
TRBJ1-2 NA TRBV19 NA CASSMGTRTF TGTGCCAGTAGTATGGGAACACGCACCTTC
TRBJ1-1 NA TRBV18 TRBD1 CASSPMTGDTEAFF TGTGCCAGCTCACCCATGACAGGGGACACTGAAGCTTTCTTT
TRBJ1-1 NA TRBV5-1 TRBD1 CASSRDGTGEGSEAFF TGCGCCAGCAGCCGTGATGGGACAGGGGAAGGTTCTGAAGCTTTCTTT
TRBJ1-2 NA TRBV12-3/TRBV12-4 NA CASSLGQNYGYTF TGTGCCAGCAGTTTGGGACAAAACTATGGCTACACCTTC
TRBJ2-5 NA TRBV19 NA CASRSHPGQGQETQYF TGTGCCAGTAGATCACACCCCGGGCAGGGCCAGGAGACCCAGTACTTC
TRBJ1-5 NA TRBV3-1/TRBV3-2 TRBD1 CASSQQGAQPQHF TGTGCCAGCAGCCAACAGGGGGCACAGCCCCAGCATTTT
TRBJ1-2 NA TRBV6-5 NA CASSYSEFSYGYTF TGTGCCAGCAGTTACTCGGAATTTAGCTATGGCTACACCTTC
TRBJ1-5 NA TRBV19 TRBD1 CASTDRDRRKPQHF TGTGCCAGCACCGACAGGGATAGGCGAAAGCCCCAGCATTTT
TRBJ2-1 NA TRBV23-1 NA CASEQQGLQFF TGCGCCAGCGAACAGCAGGGATTACAGTTCTTC
TRBJ2-1 NA TRBV7-9 TRBD2 CASSLWASGVYNEQFF TGTGCCAGCAGCTTATGGGCTAGCGGGGTCTACAATGAGCAGTTCTTC
TRBJ1-2 NA TRBV7-9 TRBD1 CASSLSGQGNGYTF TGTGCCAGCAGCTTATCGGGACAGGGCAATGGCTACACCTTC
TRBJ1-1 NA TRBV19 TRBD1 CASSQNPGTGNTEAFF TGTGCCAGTAGTCAAAACCCCGGGACAGGTAACACTGAAGCTTTCTTT
TRBJ2-2 NA TRBV5-1 NA CASSLLDSYTGELFF TGCGCCAGCAGCTTGCTGGACAGTTACACCGGGGAGCTGTTTTTT
TRBJ1-1 NA TRBV5-4 TRBD1 CASSSKTGLNTEAFF TGTGCCAGCAGCTCGAAGACAGGGTTGAACACTGAAGCTTTCTTT